This T cell receptor beta chain originates from a study of beta chain features in type 1 diabetes (dated by TCRdb to the late 2010s). Turning to the overall study: Patients and healthy donors did not differ in mean age, gender distribution, total cell number or subset yield. In the study, TCRB repertoires of sorted circulating CD4+ T cell subsets from recently diagnosed type 1 diabetes patients were compared with those of matched healthy donors. Regulatory and stem cell-like memory subsets were obtained from only 8 patients and roughly 8 healthy donors, while naive and central memory subsets were obtained from all 30 or so donors. A total of roughly 99 million sorted cells were examined across all samples, and the number of cells per subset was strongly correlated with RNA yield.

What the study reported, not specific to this receptor: PCR may preferentially amplify shorter templates, but because patient and control samples were amplified and corrected together, any resulting skew would affect both groups equally. HLA sub-analyses involved small numbers of individuals, so any influence of HLA type on TCRB rearrangement remained unresolved. In all four CD4+ subsets, TCRB CDR3 length was moderately but significantly shorter in type 1 diabetes patients. Naive, central memory and regulatory TCRB repertoires appeared to be more alike among patients than among healthy donors. Fewer insertions and more nucleotide deletions at VDJ recombination sites were observed in patients with type 1 diabetes, implying thymic rearrangement abnormalities. Because cDNA was sequenced instead of genomic DNA, highly expressing activated cells could be over-represented, though the groups showed no difference in activation or CD3 levels.

From each donor, a single peripheral blood sample of about 100 mL on average was drawn into heparinised tubes. A BD FACSAria II was used to sort naive, central memory, regulatory and stem cell-like memory CD4+ T cells with a panel that included CD45RO, CCR7, CD25, CD127, CD95 and CD27. Purity was above 95% for every sorted population. Right away, PBMCs were isolated by Lymphoprep density gradient centrifugation and were stained directly, with no culture step. So that batch effects would be minimized, each experiment stained and sorted samples in pairs, pairing one healthy donor with one patient. From the cysteine up to the phenylalanine, the CDR3 has a length of 17 residues. Only CDR3 DNA is held: 51 bases, read in frame from base 1. Via the germline V gene, CDR1 is MGHRA and CDR2 YSYEKL. V loses 2 bases of germline sequence and J loses 5 bases, and the interval between the two ends is 20 bases. With respect to this clone: It lacks a known antigen. It has no much larger one-base neighbor in the sample; base qualities were not kept.

The entire amount of isolated RNA was reverse transcribed using the High Capacity cDNA Reverse Transcription Kit, so the sequenced TCRB transcripts were expressed ones. Deep immunoSEQ sequencing was performed on naive, central memory and regulatory T cell samples, with an average of around 3.4 million total reads per sample. Sorted cells were lysed in RLT buffer, and RNA was extracted using DNase-treated RNeasy Micro or Mini kits according to cell number. To prevent cross-contamination, every cell subset was processed on its own, while patient and healthy donor samples were processed together. Using the immunoSEQ multiplex PCR, TCRB sequences were amplified from cDNA into 87-bp fragments spanning the CDR3 region. Amplicons were sequenced on the Illumina HiSeq platform. Concerning the study's data processing: Synthetic template baselines were used to correct PCR bias computationally, reads within Hamming distance 2 were collapsed together, and singletons that could not be merged were discarded. Reads were aligned against IMGT to assign V, D and J genes, CDR3 length and insertions or deletions at six rearrangement sites. Clonotype counts were normalized to sorted cell number within each subset before computing true diversity and Gini coefficients with the tcR R package. Repertoire sharing was quantified using the overlap coefficient calculated on TCRB nucleotide sequences. Out-of-frame TCRB sequences from naive cells were analyzed to stand in for the pre-selection repertoire. The table comes from immuneACCESS by way of TCRdb, which keeps in-frame sequences with V and J called. Part of the clones is missing from these tables; in studies checked, under half for an unresolved V gene and the rest for unknown reasons. The V and J calls and clone size were taken over from that table, and D and trimming were inferred from the DNA. Recorded for this sample are some 410,000 clones; around 14% of them occurred a single time. 0.035% to 0.04% of the sample lies in the top ten.

The sequenced sample was naive CD4+ T cells from blood. The cell subset or site label here, explained by the study, means: true naive CD4+ T cells. The chain uses TRBV4-1 and TRBJ2-3, with the D call perhaps TRBD1 or TRBD2, each one matching 5 bases. The source is a young man in good health. The nucleotides are TGCGCCAGCAGCCAACCTTTCAGGGAGCCGGGGAGAGATACGCAGTATTTT. It translates to CASSQPFREPGRDTQYF.